This TCR beta chain was retrieved from a study of blood T cells in healthy people across ages (dated by TCRdb to about 2015). Study-level background: In model experiments, template switching captured roughly one uniquely barcoded TCR beta cDNA molecule for every two T cells. Age-related changes in TCR beta repertoire diversity were measured in the study by deep sequencing normalized with unique cDNA molecular identifiers. The donors were split into four age groups: young (average around 17 years), middle-aged (39), aged (approximately 60) and long-lived (over 80). Donors of different ages were randomly distributed across sequencing lanes to avoid experimental bias. Using the same blood draw, the study looked at two additional independent replicas of 1 million unique cDNA reads for two donors, one aged 18 to 29 and the other aged 80 or older.

As to this clonotype: What antigen it recognizes has not been identified. The sample holds no much larger clone one base away, and base qualities are not on file.

Donors were roughly 40 systemically healthy Caucasian individuals from Russia aged roughly 6 to 95 years. Each donor gave roughly 9 milliliters of peripheral blood, drawn into EDTA-treated Vacutainer tubes. Ficoll-Paque density-gradient centrifugation was used to isolate PBMCs, with at least 6 million per sample. Trizol reagent was used to extract total RNA from the PBMCs, yielding at least 5 micrograms per sample. The percentages of naive CD45RAhigh/CD27high T cells were determined by flow cytometry on a PBMC aliquot from every donor. Summary of the overall study and its limitations: Because donor CMV infection status was unknown, age-related changes in expanded clonotypes were potentially confounded. Because profiling used bulk unsorted PBMCs, naive and antigen-experienced compartments could not be compared conclusively. As age increased, observed TCR beta diversity per million T cells dropped in a roughly linear way, and a significant reduction was already evident by age 40. Compared with the aged group, the long-lived group had more naive CD4+ T cells, fewer expanded clones and increased TCR diversity, a pattern suggesting age selection. Observed TCR beta diversity correlated strongly with the percentage of naive T cells measured by flow cytometry. Estimates of total diversity based on one million sequenced T cells were considered lower bounds and underestimates.

The CDR3 runs 15 residues from the cysteine to the phenylalanine. Only CDR3 DNA remains: 45 bases, in frame from the first base. In the germline V gene, CDR1 corresponds to SGHVS and CDR2 to FNYEAQ. V ends up 3 bases short and J 3 bases short, with an unmatched junction base count of 5. Library preparation was by 5' RACE. Instrument used: Illumina HiSeq 2500. A second PCR of about 7 to 12 cycles was run with a J-beta primer mix and a sample-barcoded 5' primer. A unique molecular identifier was introduced onto each TCR beta cDNA molecule by a template-switch 5' adaptor carrying 12 random nucleotides. Each sample yielded at least 2.5 million CDR3-containing paired-end reads. The Mint cDNA synthesis kit, primed by a TRBC-specific oligonucleotide, was used to synthesize first-strand cDNA from all RNA. Following uracil-DNA glycosylase treatment, all cDNA underwent a first 18-cycle PCR with the universal primers M1SS and BC2_uni_R. The paper's data handling went like this. For normalization, 1 million high-quality reads were randomly selected from each sample, with every read carrying a distinct molecular identifier. Reads sharing molecular identifiers were discarded rather than binned into consensus sequences. MiTCR, with a Q25 quality threshold and the strictest error-elimination algorithm, was used for CDR3 identification, clonotype clustering and error correction. A nonparametric unseen species model using Euler transformation provided a lower-bound estimate of total TCR beta diversity. TCRdb reprocessing: public reads trimmed at Q25 with fastp, clones called with MiXCR, in-frame beta chains kept. Each entry merges the rows of one CDR3 protein and shows their most common DNA and genes. The V and J calls here are based on TCRdb, not the publication. The table for this sample lists some 900,000 distinct CDR3 sequences; around 49% of them were counted only once. Roughly 12% of the sample lies in the top ten.

The chain employs TRBV7-6 and TRBJ2-1; 7 central bases correspond to TRBD2. The sequence came from a young man in good health. Sequences were obtained from blood. The sequence in DNA is TGTGCCAGCAGCTTTATGGGGGGGGACTACAATGAGCAGTTCTTC. Its translation is CASSFMGGDYNEQFF.